This TCR beta chain is drawn from a study of T cell clonality in common variable immunodeficiency. The data were produced by immunoSEQ multiplex PCR, yet TCRdb's version contains in-frame clones alone and is incomplete. The repertoire shows fewer than 70,000 clones, none seen only once; the top ten take under 2%. Study-level findings and limits: Links between repertoire features and CVID complications were heterogeneity-limited.

Trimming removed 5 bases at V and 0 bases at J, with 21 bases between. Germline lookup yields CDR1 SGHVS and CDR2 FQNEAQ. The CDR3 consists of 18 residues. Ten or more counts support this clone. Its antigen is unknown. The DNA ends 3 residues before the CDR3 does, and the rest of the CDR3 is filled in from the germline J gene. The chain joins TRBV7-8 to TRBJ2-3; D is unclear. Sequenced: peripheral blood mononuclear cells. The sequence came from a person aged 18 to 75 in good health. Partial CDR3 DNA: TGTGCCAGCAGCAAGGCCGGCAGGAGCCGTTCTAGCACAGATACG. Its translation: CASSKAGRSRSSTDT. The complete CDR3 protein is CASSKAGRSRSSTDTQYF. Combining the CDR3 with reference TRBV7-8 and TRBJ2-3 gives the whole variable domain GAGVSQSPRYKVAKRGQDVALRCDPISGHVSLFWYQQALGQGPEFLTYFQNEAQLDKSGLPSDRFFAERPEGSVSTLKIQRTQQEDSAVYLCASSKAGRSRSSTDTQYFGPGTRLTVL.